The clone carrying this T cell receptor beta chain came up many times. What it binds is not known. Coverage ceases 3 residues before the CDR3 finishes, and the germline J gene fills in the end. Generated by immunoSEQ multiplex PCR, the TCRdb table keeps only in-frame clones and is missing some. The sample shows some 54,000 clones, none of them appearing just once. CDR1 SGHTA and CDR2 FQGNSA come from the germline V gene. This CDR3 spans 15 amino acids. This record comes from a study of T cell clonality in common variable immunodeficiency. General study results and limits: TCRbeta clonality was increased in CVID versus healthy controls.

This chain joins TRBV7-2 and TRBJ2-3; tentative D call: TRBD2 (5 bases). Sequencing used peripheral blood mononuclear cells. The clonotype was recovered from a person aged 18 to 75 in good health. The CDR3 sequence: CASSPGLSLPISQYF. The part of the CDR3 DNA that was read is TGTGCCAGCAGCCCCGGACTTAGCTTGCCGATTTCG.